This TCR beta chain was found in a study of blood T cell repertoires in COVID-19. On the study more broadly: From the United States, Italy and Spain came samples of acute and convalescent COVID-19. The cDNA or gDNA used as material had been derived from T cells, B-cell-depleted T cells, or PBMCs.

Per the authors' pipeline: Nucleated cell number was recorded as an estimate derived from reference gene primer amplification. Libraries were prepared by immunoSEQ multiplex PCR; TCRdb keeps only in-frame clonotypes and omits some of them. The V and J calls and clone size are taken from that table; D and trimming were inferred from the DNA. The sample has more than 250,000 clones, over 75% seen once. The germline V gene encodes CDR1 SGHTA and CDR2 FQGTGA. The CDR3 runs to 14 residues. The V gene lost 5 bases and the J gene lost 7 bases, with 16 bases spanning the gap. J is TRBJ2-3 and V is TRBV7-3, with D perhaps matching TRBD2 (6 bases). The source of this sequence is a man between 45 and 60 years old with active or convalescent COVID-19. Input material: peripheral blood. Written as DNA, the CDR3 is TGTGCCAGCAGCGCGGGGCTAGCGATGAATACGCAGTATTTT. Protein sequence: CASSAGLAMNTQYF.